These T cell receptor beta chains were read from a single sample in a study of CD8 T cells in Susac syndrome. TCRdb analysed the immunoSEQ multiplex PCR reads with MiXCR anew, one entry per CDR3 protein. The table lists about 140,000 distinct CDR3 sequences, around 95% of them singletons. Sequencing input: CD8+ T cells from PBMCs. The receptors were gathered from a human donor with Susac syndrome. Both conserved end residues are part of each CDR3. A D gene is named only where the DNA matches it firmly. Expanded clones are given a class, and other clones once, few, many or no size at all.

TRBV28	NA	TRBJ2-7	NA	CASSSRPEQYF	TGTGCCAGCAGTTCCCGCCCCGAGCAGTACTTC
TRBV6-1	once	TRBJ2-3	NA	CASSENEWDAQYF	TGTGCCAGCAGTGAAAACGAGTGGGACGCGCAGTATTTT
TRBV11-2	NA	TRBJ2-7	NA	CASSSSKKTNIEQYF	TGTGCCAGCAGCTCCTCGAAGAAGACCAACATAGAGCAGTACTTC
TRBV11-1	NA	TRBJ1-1	NA	CASSQPGGRTEAFF	TGTGCCAGCAGCCAACCCGGGGGAAGGACTGAAGCTTTCTTT
TRBV18	NA	TRBJ2-1	NA	CASSPGLEQFF	TGTGCCAGCTCACCAGGGTTGGAGCAGTTCTTC
TRBV20-1	NA	TRBJ1-5	NA	CSARDPSVGDQPQHF	TGCAGTGCAAGGGATCCGTCCGTGGGGGATCAGCCCCAGCATTTT
TRBV9	NA	TRBJ2-5	NA	CASSVAGPETQYF	TGTGCCAGCAGCGTAGCAGGACCGGAGACCCAGTACTTC
TRBV4-1	NA	TRBJ2-2	NA	CASSHISVGELFF	TGCGCCAGCAGCCACATCTCCGTCGGGGAGCTGTTTTTT
TRBV27	NA	TRBJ2-1	NA	CASSPGGTYNEQFF	TGTGCCAGCAGTCCCGGCGGGACATACAATGAGCAGTTCTTC
TRBV7-9	NA	TRBJ2-7	TRBD1	CASSEAGQGNYEQYF	TGTGCCAGCAGCGAAGCGGGACAGGGGAACTACGAGCAGTACTTC
TRBV27	NA	TRBJ2-7	NA	CASSSTTRRRPYEQYF	TGTGCCAGCAGTTCCACGACTAGACGAAGGCCCTACGAGCAGTACTTC
TRBV28	NA	TRBJ2-7	TRBD2	CASSSYSGTSGRDTYEQYF	TGTGCCAGCAGTTCGTACTCGGGGACTAGCGGGAGGGACACCTACGAGCAGTACTTC
TRBV5-6	NA	TRBJ2-7	NA	CASSLGLALGEQYF	TGTGCCAGCAGCTTGGGCCTAGCCTTGGGTGAGCAGTACTTC
TRBV20-1	NA	TRBJ1-1	NA	CSAAPNTEAFF	TGCAGTGCCGCCCCCAACACTGAAGCTTTCTTT
TRBV9	NA	TRBJ1-5	NA	CASSQSGDHQPQHF	TGTGCCAGCAGCCAGTCTGGGGATCATCAGCCCCAGCATTTT
TRBV4-2	NA	TRBJ1-5	NA	CASSPGVDQPQHF	TGTGCCAGCAGCCCGGGTGTGGATCAGCCCCAGCATTTT
TRBV4-1	NA	TRBJ2-1	NA	CASSHSYNEQFF	TGCGCCAGCAGCCACTCCTACAATGAGCAGTTCTTC
TRBV9	NA	TRBJ2-7	TRBD2	CASSVGAGGTYEQYF	TGTGCCAGCAGCGTAGGCGCGGGAGGGACCTACGAGCAGTACTTC
TRBV4-2	NA	TRBJ2-1	TRBD2	CASSFPTGTSGSNEQFF	TGTGCCAGCAGCTTTCCCACCGGGACTAGCGGCTCCAATGAGCAGTTCTTC
TRBV11-1	NA	TRBJ2-3	TRBD2	CASSRPSGRTDTQYF	TGTGCCAGCAGCCGGCCTAGCGGGCGCACAGATACGCAGTATTTT
TRBV27	NA	TRBJ2-1	NA	CASSLGLVSNNEQFF	TGTGCCAGCAGTTTAGGGCTAGTGAGTAACAATGAGCAGTTCTTC
TRBV15	NA	TRBJ2-5	NA	CATSLGKTEETQYF	TGTGCCACCAGCCTCGGAAAGACGGAAGAGACCCAGTACTTC
TRBV11-3	NA	TRBJ2-1	TRBD1	CASSTYRGYNEQFF	TGTGCCAGCAGCACATACAGGGGGTACAATGAGCAGTTCTTC
TRBV30	NA	TRBJ2-7	NA	CAWNRDLRGEQYF	TGTGCCTGGAACCGGGACCTCAGAGGCGAGCAGTACTTC
TRBV12-5	NA	TRBJ1-2	NA	CASGFDIREDRNYGYTF	TGTGCTAGTGGTTTTGACATCCGGGAGGATCGTAACTATGGCTACACCTTC
TRBV5-1	NA	TRBJ2-3	TRBD2	CASWEGAGSTDTQYF	TGCGCCAGCTGGGAGGGAGCGGGGAGCACAGATACGCAGTATTTT
TRBV4-1	once	TRBJ2-1	NA	CASSRAISGYNEQFF	TGCGCCAGCAGCCGCGCGATTTCGGGATACAATGAGCAGTTCTTC
TRBV2	NA	TRBJ2-1	TRBD2	CASSPLAGGPDGEQFF	TGTGCCAGCAGTCCCCTAGCGGGAGGGCCTGACGGTGAGCAGTTCTTC
TRBV6-5	NA	TRBJ2-5	NA	CASSYVGGETQYF	TGTGCCAGCAGTTACGTGGGGGGAGAGACCCAGTACTTC
TRBV29-1	NA	TRBJ2-2	TRBD1	CSALNHRGANTGELFF	TGCAGCGCTCTGAACCACAGGGGGGCGAACACCGGGGAGCTGTTTTTT
TRBV5-1	NA	TRBJ1-2	TRBD1	CASSLIRGQVMDYGYTF	TGCGCCAGCAGCTTGATCAGGGGGCAGGTCATGGACTATGGCTACACCTTC
TRBV19	NA	TRBJ1-1	NA	CASSIGPNTEAFF	TGTGCCAGTAGTATCGGTCCGAACACTGAAGCTTTCTTT
TRBV29-1	NA	TRBJ1-4	NA	CSVAWEGEEKLFF	TGCAGCGTTGCTTGGGAGGGGGAAGAAAAACTGTTTTTT
TRBV7-9	NA	TRBJ1-5	NA	CASSWGSNQPQHF	TGTGCCAGCAGTTGGGGTAGCAATCAGCCCCAGCATTTT
TRBV10-2	NA	TRBJ2-1	TRBD2	CASRLPGLAGPYNEQFF	TGCGCCAGCAGGCTACCGGGACTAGCGGGTCCCTACAATGAGCAGTTCTTC
TRBV14	once	TRBJ2-5	NA	CASSPRQYQETQYF	TGTGCCAGCAGCCCCAGACAATACCAAGAGACCCAGTACTTC
TRBV7-8	NA	TRBJ2-3	NA	CASSEGLADKTQYF	TGTGCCAGCAGCGAGGGACTGGCAGATAAAACGCAGTATTTT
TRBV6-2/TRBV6-3	NA	TRBJ2-2	NA	CASSYSSGTPNTGELFF	TGTGCCAGCAGTTACTCATCCGGGACCCCGAACACCGGGGAGCTGTTTTTT
TRBV20-1	NA	TRBJ2-7	NA	CSASDKTYEQYF	TGCAGTGCTAGTGACAAGACCTACGAGCAGTACTTC
TRBV12-3/TRBV12-4	NA	TRBJ2-1	NA	CASSFGDLPYNEQFF	TGTGCCAGCAGTTTTGGGGATCTGCCTTACAATGAGCAGTTCTTC
TRBV7-3	NA	TRBJ2-1	TRBD1	CASSVGQGNYNEQFF	TGTGCCAGCAGCGTGGGACAGGGGAATTACAATGAGCAGTTCTTC
TRBV28	NA	TRBJ2-1	TRBD2	CASSLPASGSYNEQFF	TGTGCCAGCAGTTTACCGGCTAGCGGGAGTTACAATGAGCAGTTCTTC
TRBV5-4	NA	TRBJ2-6	NA	CASSLIGAGANVLTF	TGTGCCAGCAGCTTGATAGGAGCTGGGGCCAACGTCCTGACTTTC
TRBV28	NA	TRBJ2-1	NA	CASSSGTTRFF	TGTGCCAGCAGTTCTGGCACCACCCGGTTCTTC
TRBV6-2/TRBV6-3	NA	TRBJ2-1	TRBD2	CASAGLVMHEQFF	TGTGCCAGTGCGGGACTAGTAATGCATGAGCAGTTCTTC
TRBV5-5	once	TRBJ2-1	NA	CASSFGQEEFF	TGTGCCAGCAGCTTTGGGCAAGAGGAGTTCTTC
TRBV9	NA	TRBJ2-1	NA	CASSVSGAPVDEQFF	TGTGCCAGCAGCGTTTCCGGGGCCCCCGTCGATGAGCAGTTCTTC
TRBV7-7	NA	TRBJ2-5	NA	CASSPARGRETQYF	TGTGCTAGCAGCCCCGCACGGGGGCGGGAGACCCAGTACTTC
TRBV5-1	NA	TRBJ2-1	TRBD1	CASSLAGTGDHEQFF	TGCGCCAGCAGCTTGGCTGGGACAGGGGACCATGAGCAGTTCTTC
TRBV12-3/TRBV12-4	NA	TRBJ2-4	NA	CASSISGHLAKNIQYF	TGTGCCAGCAGTATTAGCGGACACCTAGCCAAAAACATTCAGTACTTC
TRBV11-2	NA	TRBJ2-7	NA	CASSLAQGYYEQYF	TGTGCCAGCAGCTTAGCGCAGGGGTACTACGAGCAGTACTTC
TRBV12-3/TRBV12-4	few	TRBJ2-2	NA	CASSPPGELFF	TGTGCCAGCAGTCCCCCCGGGGAGCTGTTTTTT
TRBV20-1	NA	TRBJ2-2	NA	CSAPIDTGELFF	TGCAGTGCCCCTATAGACACCGGGGAGCTGTTTTTT
TRBV5-1	NA	TRBJ2-5	NA	CASSLSGARQETQYF	TGCGCCAGCAGCTTATCGGGGGCCCGCCAAGAGACCCAGTACTTC
TRBV7-8	NA	TRBJ2-7	NA	CASSSLGRGAYEQYF	TGTGCCAGCAGCAGCTTAGGGCGGGGCGCCTACGAGCAGTACTTC
TRBV5-1	NA	TRBJ2-7	NA	CASSTRDGSYEQYF	TGCGCCAGCAGCACCAGGGACGGTTCCTACGAGCAGTACTTC
TRBV9	NA	TRBJ1-2	TRBD1	CASRTGTYGYTF	TGTGCCAGCAGGACAGGGACCTATGGCTACACCTTC
TRBV18	once	TRBJ1-2	TRBD1	CASSPPLDRVSGYTF	TGTGCCAGCTCACCACCACTGGACAGGGTTTCTGGCTACACCTTC
TRBV12-3/TRBV12-4	few	TRBJ2-1	NA	CASSPDNEQFF	TGTGCCAGCAGCCCCGACAATGAGCAGTTCTTC